The 13 T cell receptor beta chains presented below share a single source sample, sequenced in a study of OX40 agonist ivuxolimab in advanced cancers. Sequenced by immunoSEQ multiplex PCR; TCRdb stores in-frame clones only, minus some. Found here are about 20,000 clones, around 90% of them singletons; the top ten hold around 50%. The input for sequencing was CD4+ or CD8+ T cells sorted from blood, taken in a trial of the OX40 agonist ivuxolimab. Source of these receptors: an adult with an advanced solid tumor such as melanoma, head and neck, liver or kidney cancer.

V usage is TRBV29-1 and J usage is TRBJ2-7; D possibly corresponds to TRBD2 (5 bases). V lost 7 bases and J lost 7, with 17 bases in between. The CDR3 spans 12 residues. The germline gives CDR1 SQVTM, CDR2 ANQGSEA. CDR3: CSAAGPAGEQYF. In nucleotides, the CDR3 is TGCAGCGCCGCCGGCCCCGCGGGTGAGCAGTACTTC.

This chain uses TRBV7-6 with TRBJ2-3; the match to TRBD2 covers 8 bases. The length of the CDR3 is 15 residues. Germline CDR1 reads SGHVS; CDR2 reads FNYEAQ. With V trimmed by 4 bases and J by 5 bases, 8 bases remained unmatched. CDR3 in amino acids: CASSSAGGRGDTQYF. CDR3 bases: TGTGCCAGCAGCTCGGCGGGGGGCCGGGGAGATACGCAGTATTTT. The variable domain in full, with the rest retrieved from reference TRBV7-6 and TRBJ2-3, is GAGVSQSPRYKVTKRGQDVALRCDPISGHVSLYWYRQALGQGPEFLTYFNYEAQQDKSGLPNDRFSAERPEGSISTLTIQRTEQRDSAMYRCASSSAGGRGDTQYFGPGTRLTVL.

The CDR3 sequence: CASSLSISGANVLTF. The CDR3 DNA follows: TGTGCCAGCAGTTTAAGCATCTCTGGGGCCAACGTCCTGACTTTC. V is TRBV27 and J is TRBJ2-6; D gene ambiguous. The CDR3 runs 15 residues. The germline gives CDR1 MNHEY, CDR2 SMNVEV (reference sequence). V was trimmed by 2 bases and J by 0 bases, leaving 5 bases between them.

The chain joins TRBV5-6 to TRBJ2-7; the match to TRBD2 covers 10 bases. Germline values: CDR1 SGHDT, CDR2 YYEEEE. V lost 1 base, J lost 5 bases, and 3 bases stayed unmatched. The CDR3 contains 14 residues. The DNA for the CDR3 is TGTGCCAGCAGCTTGAGTAGCGGGGGGAACGAGCAGTACTTC. The encoded protein is CASSLSSGGNEQYF.

The V gene is TRBV19, the J gene TRBJ2-1, with a tentative D call TRBD2 (6 bases). Per germline, CDR1 LNHDA and CDR2 SQIVND (reference sequence). Trimming left V 0 bases short and J 4 bases short, with 10 bases between. CDR3 length equals 15 residues. The CDR3 nucleotides are TGTGCCAGTAGTATAGAGGGGGGACCTTACAATGAGCAGTTCTTC. It encodes CASSIEGGPYNEQFF. Filled out from reference TRBV19 and TRBJ2-1, the complete variable domain reads DGGITQSPKYLFRKEGQNVTLSCEQNLNHDAMYWYRQDPGQGLRLIYYSQIVNDFQKGDIAEGYSVSREKKESFPLTVTSAQKNPTAFYLCASSIEGGPYNEQFFGPGTRLTVL.

The J gene is TRBJ1-1, the V gene TRBV7-9; weak D call: TRBD1 (6 bases). The CDR3 runs to 15 residues. V lost 4 bases and J lost 2, with 14 bases in between. Germline V gene sequence: CDR1 SEHNR, CDR2 FQNEAQ (reference sequence). The CDR3 is CASSSSRGTNTEAFF. CDR3 in DNA: TGTGCCAGCAGCTCAAGCCGCGGGACAAACACTGAAGCTTTCTTT.

J is TRBJ2-1 and V is TRBV11-2; 9 bases align to TRBD2. Trimming removed 0 bases from V and 3 bases from J; junction bases left unmatched: 3. CDR1 and CDR2 (germline): SGHAT, FQNNGV. The CDR3 consists of 16 residues. The CDR3 DNA is TGTGCCAGCAGCTTAGAGGCGGGGGGGTTCTACAATGAGCAGTTCTTC. This encodes CASSLEAGGFYNEQFF.

This sequence joins TRBV7-5 and TRBJ2-7; no DNA check was done on the table's D call, TRBD1. TRBV7-5 is shown as a pseudogene. CDR3 size: 17 residues. CDR3 residues: CVRSSPGQGFRSREQYF. CDR3 DNA: TGTGTCAGAAGCTCACCGGGACAGGGGTTTCGTAGCCGCGAGCAGTACTTC.

This chain links TRBV7-9 with TRBJ2-1; D is perhaps TRBD2 (7 bases). CDR1 is SEHNR, CDR2 FQNEAQ, per germline (reference sequence). The length of the CDR3 is 16 residues. Trimming left V 2 bases short and J 0 bases short, with 11 bases between. CDR3 region: CASSLWRGRSYNEQFF. Written as DNA, the CDR3 is TGTGCCAGCAGCTTATGGCGGGGGCGCTCCTACAATGAGCAGTTCTTC.

The chain links TRBV19 to TRBJ2-5, with 12 bases identical to TRBD2. Germline V CDR1 and CDR2: LNHDA, SQIVND (reference sequence). This CDR3 comprises 16 residues. Unmatched junction bases numbered 4, after V lost 2 bases and J lost 3 bases. The CDR3 DNA sequence: TGTGCCAGTAGTATACACCCTAGCGGGGGGGAAGAGACCCAGTACTTC. Protein: CASSIHPSGGEETQYF. The variable domain in full, with the rest retrieved from reference TRBV19 and TRBJ2-5, is DGGITQSPKYLFRKEGQNVTLSCEQNLNHDAMYWYRQDPGQGLRLIYYSQIVNDFQKGDIAEGYSVSREKKESFPLTVTSAQKNPTAFYLCASSIHPSGGEETQYFGPGTRLLVL.

J is TRBJ1-4 and V is TRBV11-2; D is ambiguous. The germline gives CDR1 SGHAT, CDR2 FQNNGV. The CDR3 is 15 amino acids. V was pared by 4 bases and J by 7 bases, with 16 bases between. The CDR3 protein is CASSSASGYFEKLFF. The CDR3 region has the DNA TGTGCCAGCAGCTCCGCCTCAGGATATTTTGAAAAACTGTTTTTT.

This clone came up once. The chain employs TRBV5-1 and TRBJ1-6; D is possibly TRBD1 (6 bases). V lost 0 bases and J lost 0, with 10 bases in between. Germline V gene sequence: CDR1 SGHRS, CDR2 YFSETQ. This CDR3 is 17 amino acids long. The CDR3, as DNA: TGCGCCAGCAGCTTGGACCGGGGGCTCTCCTATAATTCACCCCTCCACTTT. This gives the protein CASSLDRGLSYNSPLHF.

The J gene is TRBJ1-2, the V gene TRBV11-2; 7 bases are shared with TRBD1. Per the germline V gene, CDR1 is SGHAT and CDR2 is FQNNGV. Unmatched junction bases numbered 11, after V lost 5 bases and J lost 8 bases. The CDR3 is made up of 14 amino acids. In nucleotides, the CDR3 is TGTGCCAGCAGCCTGACCGGGACAGCGGAGGGCTACACCTTC. This gives the protein CASSLTGTAEGYTF.